This TCR beta chain was sequenced during a study of T-cell memory formation after mild COVID-19. Whole-study results and caveats: Contracting CD4+ clones lay largely in CM and EM, with CD8+ ones residing in EMRA. There were some responding clones in pre-infection memory, which suggested that cross-reactive memory had joined.

V was cut by 4 bases and J by 0 bases, with 8 bases left in between. The CDR3 spans 14 residues. TCR alpha and TCR beta cDNA libraries with sample barcodes and UMIs came from 5'RACE using constant-segment primers. From the 5' RACE reads, TCRdb called clonotypes with MiXCR, one entry per CDR3 protein. The repertoire holds roughly 350,000 distinct CDR3 sequences, with roughly 20% as singletons. Note on this clonotype: The antigen is unknown.

This sequence originates from an adult woman who had mild COVID-19 (a few samples of this study predate the infection). Cell type and time point are not known. The chain carries TRBV12-3 or TRBV12-4 and TRBJ2-3, with unresolved D. The sample consisted of PBMCs or a T cell subset sorted from them (not recorded which). Here the CDR3 reads CASSSSVSTDTQYF. The CDR3 DNA reads TGTGCCAGCAGTTCTAGTGTTAGCACAGATACGCAGTATTTT.